These 32 T cell receptor beta chains were sequenced from one sample in a study of blood T cell repertoires in COVID-19. TCRdb's copy holds only in-frame clones and misses some; the assay was immunoSEQ multiplex PCR. The data hold about 180,000 clones, with 85% observed a single time. The sequencing input was peripheral blood. The receptors originated from a person aged 70 to 85 with COVID-19, enrolled during active disease.

This clone was seen just once. V is TRBV28 and J is TRBJ1-2; 7 bases are shared with TRBD1. V was pared by 4 bases and J by 2 bases, with 1 base of the junction left unmatched. The germline V gene encodes CDR1 MDHEN and CDR2 SYDVKM. CDR3 length: 13 residues. The CDR3 DNA reads as TGTGCCAGCAGTTCGACAGGGAACTATGGCTACACCTTC. Amino acids: CASSSTGNYGYTF.

V and J are TRBV5-1 and TRBJ2-1; 8 bases agree with TRBD1. CDR1 and CDR2 from the germline V gene are SGHRS and YFSETQ. CDR3 length: 15 amino acids. V lost 0 bases and J lost 4; bases outside the gene matches: 3. The CDR3: CASSLGQGIYNEQFF. The DNA for the CDR3 is TGCGCCAGCAGCTTGGGACAGGGGATTTACAATGAGCAGTTCTTC.

This chain connects TRBV7-9 to TRBJ2-3; 8 positions match TRBD2. CDR3 length equals 16 residues. Per germline, CDR1 SEHNR and CDR2 FQNEAQ (reference sequence). V lost 2 bases, J lost 4 bases, and 8 bases stayed unmatched. DNA of the CDR3: TGTGCCAGCAGCTTAATCCATAGCGGGGCAGCAGATACGCAGTATTTT. Residues: CASSLIHSGAADTQYF. Based on the CDR3 plus reference TRBV7-9 and TRBJ2-3, the full variable domain is DTGVSQNPRHKITKRGQNVTFRCDPISEHNRLYWYRQTLGQGPEFLTYFQNEAQLEKSRLLSDRFSAERPKGSFSTLEIQRTEQGDSAMYLCASSLIHSGAADTQYFGPGTRLTVL.

This clone has a single count. The rearrangement uses TRBV7-2 and TRBJ2-5; unclear D gene. The CDR3 is 15 residues long. Germline V gene lookup returns CDR1 SGHTA and CDR2 FQGNSA. V was pared by 1 base and J by 0 bases, with 9 bases between. In DNA form, the CDR3 reads TGTGCCAGCAGCTTAGTATCCAGGAACCAAGAGACCCAGTACTTC. Translation: CASSLVSRNQETQYF.

V gene TRBV28 combines with J gene TRBJ1-1, with D unresolved. There are 15 residues in the CDR3. Germline CDR1 reads MDHEN; CDR2 reads SYDVKM. Trimming took 7 bases from V and 1 from J, leaving 16 bases between them. The CDR3 reads CASKPDERRNTEAFF. CDR3 sequence (DNA): TGTGCCAGCAAGCCGGATGAGCGGCGGAACACTGAAGCTTTCTTT.

This sequence joins TRBV7-2 and TRBJ1-2; D ambiguous. The germline V and J ends were trimmed by 3 bases and 2 bases, with 7 bases remaining between them. Germline CDR1 and CDR2: SGHTA and FQGNSA. The CDR3 totals 13 residues. CDR3 nucleotide sequence: TGTGCCAGCAGCTTGTCCGTAAACTATGGCTACACCTTC. It specifies CASSLSVNYGYTF.

The rearrangement links TRBV11-3 to TRBJ2-6, with TRBD1 matching over 9 bases. The CDR3 covers 18 residues. Unmatched junction bases numbered 9, after V lost 5 bases and J lost 1 base. CDR1 is SGHNT, CDR2 YENEEA, per germline. The CDR3 DNA reads TGTGCCAGCAGCCCTTCCGGGACAGGGTATTCTGGGGCCAACGTCCTGACTTTC. As protein: CASSPSGTGYSGANVLTF.

The chain couples TRBV5-8 to TRBJ1-5, with no clear D. Germline V lookup: CDR1 SGHTS, CDR2 YDEGEE. Trimming took off 6 bases at V and 5 bases at J, with 12 bases between the two ends. The CDR3 has 13 residues. CDR3 residues: CASNLERDQPQHF. The DNA for the CDR3 is TGTGCCAGCAATTTAGAACGGGATCAGCCCCAGCATTTT.

The chain has TRBV5-7 and TRBJ1-5; 8 nucleotides match TRBD1. TRBV5-7 is designated an ORF whose function remains uncertain. The CDR3 has 17 residues. J gave up 0 bases and V 0 bases, and 5 bases lay outside the gene matches. Written as DNA, the CDR3 is TGTGCCAGCAGCTTGGTTGGACAGGGATATAGCAATCAGCCCCAGCATTTT. Translating it yields CASSLVGQGYSNQPQHF.

The V gene is TRBV19, the J gene TRBJ1-4; D is undetermined. CDR1 LNHDA and CDR2 SQIVND come from the germline V gene (reference sequence). This CDR3 contains 16 residues. V was clipped by 3 bases and J by 2 bases, with 13 bases between them. CDR3 DNA sequence: TGTGCCAGTAGTATGAGAGGCCAGACCACTAATGAAAAACTGTTTTTT. This encodes CASSMRGQTTNEKLFF.

The chain has TRBV19 and TRBJ1-1, with 8 bases matching TRBD1. The CDR3 has 14 amino acids. Germline CDR1 LNHDA, CDR2 SQIVND (reference sequence). The V segment lost 4 bases and the J segment 5 bases; nucleotides outside the gene matches: 6. CDR3 sequence (DNA): TGTGCCAGTAGTAGAGGCAGGGGGCGTACTGAAGCTTTCTTT. The encoded protein is CASSRGRGRTEAFF. Combining the CDR3 with reference TRBV19 and TRBJ1-1 gives the whole variable domain DGGITQSPKYLFRKEGQNVTLSCEQNLNHDAMYWYRQDPGQGLRLIYYSQIVNDFQKGDIAEGYSVSREKKESFPLTVTSAQKNPTAFYLCASSRGRGRTEAFFGQGTRLTVV.

The chain joins TRBV15 to TRBJ2-6; 12 bases are shared with TRBD1. The V segment lost 2 bases and the J segment 1 base; nucleotides outside the gene matches: 3. CDR1 is LNHNV, CDR2 YYDKDF, per germline (reference sequence). The CDR3 has 18 residues. CDR3 protein: CATSRLGQGASGANVLTF. Here the CDR3 DNA reads TGTGCCACCAGCAGACTGGGACAGGGGGCGTCTGGGGCCAACGTCCTGACTTTC.

The chain couples TRBV28 to TRBJ1-2; 7 bases line up with TRBD1. CDR1 is MDHEN, CDR2 SYDVKM, per germline. V dropped 6 bases and J dropped 0; count of bases not matched to a gene: 4. CDR3 length equals 14 residues. The CDR3: CASRRQGTNYGYTF. CDR3 bases: TGTGCCAGCAGGCGACAGGGAACTAACTATGGCTACACCTTC.

This chain joins TRBV29-1 and TRBJ2-3, with 10 bases fitting TRBD2. V gave up 3 bases and J gave up 0 bases; unmatched junction bases: 3. CDR1 is SQVTM and CDR2 is ANQGSEA in the germline V gene. The CDR3 runs to 15 residues. CDR3 amino acids: CSVDPSGGSTDTQYF. The DNA of the CDR3 is TGCAGCGTTGACCCTAGCGGGGGTAGCACAGATACGCAGTATTTT.

This chain links TRBV19 with TRBJ2-7; a weak D match, TRBD2 (6 bases). V gave up 5 bases and J gave up 2 bases, with 16 bases separating them. The CDR3 spans 15 residues. Per germline, CDR1 LNHDA and CDR2 SQIVND (reference sequence). The CDR3 loop is CASSSLIAVTYEQYF. CDR3 nucleotides: TGTGCCAGTAGTTCCTTAATAGCGGTTACCTACGAGCAGTACTTC.

This chain connects TRBV4-2 to TRBJ2-1, with unresolved D. CDR1 LGHNA and CDR2 YNFKEQ come from the germline V gene. Trimming stripped 1 base from V and 9 bases from J, with 7 bases between. The CDR3 covers 12 residues. CDR3 sequence (DNA): TGTGCCAGCAGCCAAGTCCAGGTTGAGCAGTTCTTC. This translates into CASSQVQVEQFF.

In its sample, this clone was seen once. The chain uses TRBV19 and TRBJ2-1; 15 bases are shared with TRBD2. Germline V gene sequence: CDR1 LNHDA, CDR2 SQIVND (reference sequence). Losses at the gene ends were 3 bases for V and 10 bases for J; bases not matched to a gene: 4. This CDR3 is built from 15 residues. The CDR3 loop is CASSMRTSGGGEQFF. CDR3 nucleotides: TGTGCCAGTAGTATGAGGACTAGCGGGGGGGGAGAGCAGTTCTTC.

The J gene is TRBJ1-2, the V gene TRBV6-6; 7 bases fit TRBD1. V was clipped by 4 bases and J by 3 bases; unmatched bases: 5. The germline gives CDR1 MNHNY, CDR2 SVGAGI (reference sequence). The CDR3 is made up of 14 amino acids. This CDR3 is CASSLPGQHYGYTF. CDR3 nucleotides: TGTGCCAGCAGTTTACCGGGACAGCACTATGGCTACACCTTC.

CDR3 sequence reads: CASSRRLAGTYEQYF. The CDR3 bases are TGTGCCAGCAGCCGCAGACTAGCGGGAACCTACGAGCAGTACTTC. The genes are TRBV14 and TRBJ2-7, with 11 bases identical to TRBD2. J was trimmed by 2 bases and V by 4 bases; bases with no gene match: 4. CDR1 and CDR2 from the germline V gene are SGHDN and FVKESK. CDR3 length: 15 residues.

This sequence joins TRBV27 and TRBJ2-7; 8 bases line up with TRBD1. With 5 bases clipped from V and 1 base from J, the junction kept 16 bases outside the gene matches. Germline CDR1 reads MNHEY; CDR2 reads SMNVEV (reference sequence). The CDR3 is 18 amino acids. The CDR3: CASSPFLLRGRESYEQYF. The CDR3 bases are TGTGCCAGCAGTCCCTTCCTCCTCAGGGGGCGGGAATCCTACGAGCAGTACTTC.

The gene calls are TRBV5-1 and TRBJ1-2; D gene uncertain. The V and J ends lost 2 bases and 5 bases respectively, with 10 bases between them. The germline V gene has CDR1 SGHRS and CDR2 YFSETQ. The CDR3 length is 13 residues. The CDR3 nucleotides are TGCGCCAGCAGCTTATCCCGGGGATATGGCTACACCTTC. Residues: CASSLSRGYGYTF.

This clone was recorded once. The V gene is TRBV6-5, the J gene TRBJ2-1; TRBD2 agrees at 8 bases. The V gene end was trimmed by 8 bases and the J gene end by 7 bases; junction bases not matched to a gene: 7. In germline, CDR1 is MNHEY, CDR2 SVGAGI. CDR3 length: 13 residues. The CDR3 nucleotides read TGTGCCAGCGAGACTAGCGTGAGAAATGAGCAGTTCTTC. Protein product: CASETSVRNEQFF.

This clone has at least ten counts. The genes are TRBV7-9 and TRBJ1-5; possible D gene TRBD1, 5 bases. CDR1 and CDR2 (germline): SEHNR, FQNEAQ (reference sequence). Trimming pared 6 bases from V and 4 bases from J, leaving 10 bases between. CDR3 size: 13 residues. The CDR3 reads CASRRGENQPQHF. The CDR3 coding sequence is TGTGCCAGCAGGCGGGGGGAAAATCAGCCCCAGCATTTT.

This clone was detected only once. This chain connects TRBV19 to TRBJ2-5, with 7 bases lining up with TRBD2. Per the germline V gene, CDR1 is LNHDA and CDR2 is SQIVND (reference sequence). The CDR3 is made up of 15 amino acids. V trimming: 2 bases; J trimming: 1 base; junction bases outside the gene matches: 4. The CDR3 bases are TGTGCCAGTAGTATAAGAGGCGGGGGCCAAGAGACCCAGTACTTC. Translating gives CASSIRGGGQETQYF.

The rearrangement joins TRBV19 to TRBJ2-4; D is uncertain. The V end was cut by 7 bases, the J end by 1 base, with 11 bases between. Germline CDR1 reads LNHDA; CDR2 reads SQIVND (reference sequence). The CDR3 totals 14 residues. CDR3 nucleotide sequence: TGTGCCAGTACACCGTCCCAGGCCAAAAACATTCAGTACTTC. Translating gives CASTPSQAKNIQYF.

The V call is TRBV7-2, the J call TRBJ2-7; 11 bases are a match to TRBD1. Trimming at V came to 2 bases and at J to 6 bases, leaving 3 bases not matched to a gene. The CDR3 has 14 amino acids. Germline CDR1 reads SGHTA; CDR2 reads FQGNSA. The CDR3 bases are TGTGCCAGCAGCTTAAGTGGGACAGGGGGCGAGCAGTACTTC. Encoded protein: CASSLSGTGGEQYF.

The genes are TRBV5-6 and TRBJ2-1, with D unresolved. Germline lookup yields CDR1 SGHDT and CDR2 YYEEEE. CDR3 size: 13 residues. The V end was cut by 2 bases, the J end by 8 bases, with 11 bases between. Here the CDR3 reads CASSFPGLDEQFF. The CDR3 DNA is TGTGCCAGCAGCTTCCCAGGTTTAGATGAGCAGTTCTTC.

V and J are TRBV6-1 and TRBJ2-3, with a weak D call TRBD2 (6 bases). V lost 1 base, J lost 1 base, and 9 bases lay in between. The CDR3 has 15 amino acids. CDR1 is MNHNS and CDR2 is SASEGT in the germline V gene. The CDR3 DNA reads TGTGCCAGCAGTGAAGTTGGAGGGGGCACAGATACGCAGTATTTT. The encoded protein is CASSEVGGGTDTQYF.

The chain is built from TRBV7-3 and TRBJ2-1, with D possibly matching TRBD1 (7 bases). The CDR3 totals 15 residues. The V end lost 5 bases, the J end lost 7 bases, and 18 bases lay between the germline ends. Germline CDR1 reads SGHTA; CDR2 reads FQGTGA. The CDR3 region is CASSARQGGLNEQFF. The CDR3, as DNA: TGTGCCAGCAGCGCCAGACAGGGAGGTTTGAATGAGCAGTTCTTC.

This clone was found once. This sequence joins TRBV28 and TRBJ1-4; 10 nucleotides agree with TRBD1. CDR3 size: 16 residues. Germline V CDR1 and CDR2: MDHEN, SYDVKM. V was pared by 6 bases and J by 2 bases, with 6 bases of the junction left unmatched. This CDR3 is CASSRTGGRTNEKLFF. The CDR3 nucleotides are TGTGCCAGCAGCCGGACAGGGGGTAGGACTAATGAAAAACTGTTTTTT.

This sequence joins TRBV7-8 and TRBJ1-2; D is possibly TRBD1 (5 bases). The CDR3 totals 16 residues. V was cut by 5 bases and J by 2 bases, with 18 bases left in between. The germline V gene encodes CDR1 SGHVS and CDR2 FQNEAQ. The CDR3 nucleotides read TGTGCCAGCAGCCACCTCGTGGGGCGACCGAACTATGGCTACACCTTC. Protein product: CASSHLVGRPNYGYTF.

This chain connects TRBV3-1 (or the pseudogene TRBV3-2) to TRBJ2-1; tentative D call: TRBD1 (6 bases). Germline V gene sequence: CDR1 LGHDT, CDR2 YNNKEL (reference sequence). Trimming removed 2 bases from V and 2 bases from J, with 13 bases in between. CDR3 size: 16 residues. The CDR3: CASSQYTGSPYNEQFF. Here the CDR3 DNA reads TGTGCCAGCAGCCAATATACAGGGTCCCCCTACAATGAGCAGTTCTTC.